A single sample gave rise to the 17 T cell receptor beta chains below, sequenced in a study of T cells after yellow fever vaccination. From the 5' RACE reads, TCRdb called clonotypes with MiXCR, one entry per CDR3 protein. Seen here are 300,000 or so distinct CDR3 sequences, roughly 7% observed once, and the top ten hold about 18%. The specimen comprised PBMCs, sampled about 41 days after the first yellow fever vaccination. The receptors were gathered from a man aged 18 to 30 who received the YFV17D yellow fever vaccine.

The chain has TRBV7-2 and TRBJ2-5; D is unresolved. V lost 5 bases, J lost 2 bases, and 9 bases lay in between. Germline-derived CDR1 and CDR2 are SGHTA and FQGNSA. The CDR3 loop spans 13 amino acids. DNA of the CDR3: TGTGCCAGCAGCCGACAAATTCAAGAGACCCAGTACTTC. Its protein product is CASSRQIQETQYF. Full variable domain (missing parts from reference TRBV7-2 and TRBJ2-5): GAGVSQSPSNKVTEKGKDVELRCDPISGHTALYWYRQSLGQGLEFLIYFQGNSAPDKSGLPSDRFSAERTGGSVSTLTIQRTQQEDSAVYLCASSRQIQETQYFGPGTRLLVL.

CDR3 sequence (DNA): TGTGCCAGCAGCATTACCCCCCGGGTCCTAGTGGACAATGAGCAGTTCTTC. This sequence encodes CASSITPRVLVDNEQFF. The chain is built from TRBV7-2 and TRBJ2-1; no reliable D call. Germline CDR1 is SGHTA and CDR2 is FQGNSA. Deletions cut 5 bases from V and 5 bases from J, with 22 bases between. This CDR3 contains 17 residues.

The chain couples TRBV29-1 to TRBJ2-3, with 8 bases fitting TRBD2. This CDR3 spans 13 amino acids. Per germline, CDR1 SQVTM and CDR2 ANQGSEA. J was trimmed by 1 base and V by 5 bases; bases with no gene match: 2. CDR3 loop: CSVRRGGTDTQYF. CDR3 nucleotides: TGCAGCGTTAGGCGGGGGGGCACAGATACGCAGTATTTT.

This clonotype was counted a few times. The chain couples TRBV6-1 to TRBJ2-2; no definite D call. Trimming took 6 bases from V and 0 from J, leaving 11 bases between them. The CDR3 extends over 15 amino acids. Germline assignment: CDR1 MNHNS and CDR2 SASEGT. CDR3 protein: CASSTPHTNTGELFF. The CDR3 DNA sequence: TGTGCCAGCAGCACCCCGCATACGAACACCGGGGAGCTGTTTTTT.

This clonotype was observed many times. The chain recombines TRBV20-1 with TRBJ1-5; D uncertain. CDR3 length: 12 residues. The V end was cut by 6 bases, the J end by 6 bases, with 12 bases between. CDR1 is DFQATT, CDR2 SNEGSKA, per germline (reference sequence). CDR3 residues: CSARSAGQPQHF. CDR3 nucleotides: TGCAGTGCCCGATCGGCGGGTCAGCCCCAGCATTTT.

The chain is built from TRBV5-1 and TRBJ1-2, with D tentatively TRBD1 (5 bases). Germline V gene data show CDR1 as SGHRS and CDR2 as YFSETQ. The V end lost 4 bases, the J end lost 1 base, and 17 bases lay between the germline ends. The CDR3 has 16 amino acids. CDR3: CASSRGGNLFNYGYTF. In nucleotides, the CDR3 is TGCGCCAGCAGCCGCGGGGGAAACCTTTTTAACTATGGCTACACCTTC. Variable domain in full (rest from reference TRBV5-1 and TRBJ1-2): KAGVTQTPRYLIKTRGQQVTLSCSPISGHRSVSWYQQTPGQGLQFLFEYFSETQRNKGNFPGRFSGRQFSNSRSEMNVSTLELGDSALYLCASSRGGNLFNYGYTFGSGTRLTVV.

This clonotype was seen ten or more times. This sequence joins TRBV12-3 or TRBV12-4 and TRBJ2-4; D possibly corresponds to TRBD1 (5 bases). The CDR3 is made up of 15 amino acids. Trimming cost V 6 bases and J 5 bases, with 17 bases left between them. In DNA, the CDR3 is TGTGCCAGCAGCCTCAGGGTCGGCGGCCAAAACATTCAGTACTTC. This encodes CASSLRVGGQNIQYF.

This clonotype was seen more than once but under ten times. The chain joins TRBV28 to TRBJ2-5, with unresolved D. The germline CDR1 and CDR2 sequences are MDHEN and SYDVKM. The CDR3 sequence is 12 residues long. Trimming shortened V by 2 bases and J by 5 bases, and 6 bases separated the two germline ends. The DNA of the CDR3 is TGTGCCAGCAGTTTACTTCCTGAGACCCAGTACTTC. Residues: CASSLLPETQYF.

This clonotype was seen repeatedly, ten times or more. The V gene is TRBV12-3 or TRBV12-4, the J gene TRBJ2-7; 9 nucleotides align to TRBD2. V lost 6 bases and J lost 0; bases outside the gene matches: 12. The CDR3 totals 17 residues. In DNA form, the CDR3 reads TGTGCCAGCAGCCCGGCCAGCGGGGGGCTGAGCTCCTACGAGCAGTACTTC. The encoded protein is CASSPASGGLSSYEQYF.

This sequence joins TRBV18 and TRBJ2-2; D gene ambiguous. Germline lookup yields CDR1 KGHSH and CDR2 LQKENI. The CDR3 runs 14 residues. Trimming left V 6 bases short and J 5 bases short, with 13 bases between. CDR3 DNA sequence: TGTGCCAGCTCGCTGCGCTGGGATACCGGGGAGCTGTTTTTT. Translating gives CASSLRWDTGELFF. The whole variable domain, remainder taken from reference TRBV18 and TRBJ2-2, is NAGVMQNPRHLVRRRGQEARLRCSPMKGHSHVYWYRQLPEEGLKFMVYLQKENIIDESGMPKERFSAEFPKEGPSILRIQQVVRGDSAAYFCASSLRWDTGELFFGEGSRLTVL.

This clonotype was found a few times. The chain is built from TRBV12-3 or TRBV12-4 and TRBJ1-5; TRBD1 matches at 9 bases. CDR3 length equals 15 residues. Losses at the gene ends were 5 bases for V and 4 bases for J; bases not matched to a gene: 6. CDR3 in DNA: TGTGCCAGCAGTCCCCAAGGACAGGGGAATCAGCCCCAGCATTTT. Protein: CASSPQGQGNQPQHF.

This clonotype was counted between two and nine times. The J gene is TRBJ2-7, the V gene TRBV12-3 or TRBV12-4, with 7 nucleotides matching TRBD1. The ends lost 5 bases at V and 0 bases at J; junction bases unmatched: 7. This CDR3 has 15 residues. CDR3 amino acids: CASSRDRVSSYEQYF. The CDR3 bases are TGTGCCAGCAGTCGCGACAGGGTGTCCTCCTACGAGCAGTACTTC.

J is TRBJ1-2 and V is TRBV21-1. TRBV21-1 is a listed pseudogene. The CDR3 covers 14 residues. The CDR3 bases are TGTGCCAGCAGCAAATCTTCGCAGATCTATGGCTACACCTTC. Translating it yields CASSKSSQIYGYTF.

This chain links TRBV24-1 with TRBJ2-1, with no clear D. Deletions cut 8 bases from V and 5 bases from J, with 6 bases between. The germline V gene encodes CDR1 KGHDR and CDR2 SFDVKD. CDR3 size: 11 residues. The CDR3 is CATTENNEQFF. The CDR3 region has the DNA TGTGCCACCACAGAAAACAATGAGCAGTTCTTC.

The rearrangement links TRBV12-3 or TRBV12-4 to TRBJ1-2; D ambiguous. This CDR3 contains 13 residues. V lost 4 bases and J 4 bases, leaving 10 bases between the germline ends. The CDR3 DNA is TGTGCCAGCAGTTCTCCCGACGGCTATGGCTACACCTTC. This translates into CASSSPDGYGYTF.

This clonotype was detected ten times or more. The V gene is TRBV12-5, the J gene TRBJ1-1; D ambiguous. This CDR3 spans 12 amino acids. V dropped 4 bases and J dropped 3 bases, with 6 bases sitting between them. The germline gives CDR1 LGHNT, CDR2 FRNRAP. CDR3 DNA sequence: TGTGCTAGTGGTTCTCAGGACACTGAAGCTTTCTTT. It codes for CASGSQDTEAFF.

Ten or more counts support this clonotype. This chain connects TRBV18 to TRBJ2-2; D unclear. The CDR3 consists of 11 residues. Germline V gives CDR1 KGHSH, CDR2 LQKENI. Trimming cost V 5 bases and J 5 bases, with 3 bases left between them. CDR3 sequence: CASSETGELFF. CDR3 DNA sequence: TGTGCCAGCTCAGAAACCGGGGAGCTGTTTTTT. The full variable domain, rest sourced from reference TRBV18 and TRBJ2-2, is NAGVMQNPRHLVRRRGQEARLRCSPMKGHSHVYWYRQLPEEGLKFMVYLQKENIIDESGMPKERFSAEFPKEGPSILRIQQVVRGDSAAYFCASSETGELFFGEGSRLTVL.